The T cell receptor beta chain described here comes from a study of control samples from healthy donors and cancer patients. The ends were cut back, 0 bases at V and 0 bases at J, with 6 bases in the middle. This CDR3 is built from 15 residues. Germline CDR1 is LNHNV and CDR2 is YYDKDF (reference sequence). Libraries were prepared by immunoSEQ multiplex PCR; TCRdb keeps only in-frame clonotypes and omits some of them. The repertoire holds more than 70,000 clones, roughly 91% seen once, with around 19% in the top ten. The receptor was isolated from a man aged 60 to 69 with lung cancer. The sample consisted of PBMCs. The rearrangement joins TRBV15 to TRBJ1-5; D is ambiguous. Here the CDR3 reads CATSREGPSNQPQHF. CDR3 DNA sequence: TGTGCCACCAGCAGAGAAGGTCCTAGCAATCAGCCCCAGCATTTT.